Listed here are 27 T cell receptor beta chains from one sample, sequenced in a study of cytomegalovirus exposure and HLA in healthy donors (dated by TCRdb to the late 2010s). The library was prepared using the immunoSEQ multiplex PCR assay. For the multiplex PCR, a mixture combining 60 forward primers for TCR Vbeta segments and 13 reverse primers for TCR Jbeta segments was used. Entries here come from immuneACCESS through TCRdb and include only in-frame sequences with V and J called. Some clones fail to appear in such tables; in the studies checked, an unresolved V gene covers under half of the shortfall, and the cause of the remainder is unknown. In all, the sample holds under 300,000 clones, and under 80% of those were seen once. The top ten hold approximately 2.5% of the sample. The sequenced sample consisted of PBMCs. The origin of the receptors is a female donor in good health and CMV-seronegative.

The CDR3 spells CASTGSGNTIYF. Here the CDR3 DNA reads TGTGCCAGCACAGGCTCTGGAAACACCATATATTTT. The rearrangement uses TRBV7-9 and TRBJ1-3; D is undetermined. Trimming shortened V by 7 bases and J by 0 bases, and 4 bases separated the two germline ends. The length of the CDR3 is 12 residues. Per germline, CDR1 SEHNR and CDR2 FQNEAQ (reference sequence). The entire variable domain, with the rest obtained from reference TRBV7-9 and TRBJ1-3, is as follows: DTGVSQNPRHKITKRGQNVTFRCDPISEHNRLYWYRQTLGQGPEFLTYFQNEAQLEKSRLLSDRFSAERPKGSFSTLEIQRTEQGDSAMYLCASTGSGNTIYFGEGSWLTVV.

V usage is TRBV5-4 and J usage is TRBJ2-2, with TRBD2 as a possible D gene (6 bases). The CDR3 is 15 residues long. Trimming cost V 1 base and J 4 bases, with 11 bases left between them. Germline CDR1 reads SGHNT; CDR2 reads YYREEE (reference sequence). CDR3: CASSLTGVSTGELFF. In DNA form, the CDR3 reads TGTGCCAGCAGCTTGACGGGAGTGAGCACCGGGGAGCTGTTTTTT.

The chain is built from TRBV10-1 and TRBJ2-7, with D hard to call. Germline values: CDR1 WNHNN, CDR2 SYGVQD (reference sequence). V lost 0 bases and J 6 bases, leaving 9 bases between the germline ends. CDR3 size: 13 residues. The CDR3: CASSESKTIEQYF. CDR3 nucleotide sequence: TGCGCCAGCAGTGAGTCGAAGACAATCGAGCAGTACTTC.

This chain links TRBV27 with TRBJ2-1; TRBD1 agrees at 8 bases. The J segment lost 1 base and the V segment lost 6 bases, leaving 8 bases of the junction unmatched. This CDR3 is 16 amino acids long. Germline loops: CDR1 MNHEY, CDR2 SMNVEV (reference sequence). For the CDR3, the DNA is TGTGCCAGCAGCACGGACAGGGACGGGTCCTACAATGAGCAGTTCTTC. This sequence encodes CASSTDRDGSYNEQFF.

The chain links TRBV6-5 to TRBJ2-2; 13 nucleotides match TRBD2. The CDR3 sequence is 16 residues long. Germline loops: CDR1 MNHEY, CDR2 SVGAGI. J gave up 6 bases and V 2 bases, and 3 bases lay outside the gene matches. This CDR3 is CASSYRTSGSPGELFF. The CDR3 DNA reads as TGTGCCAGCAGTTACCGGACTAGCGGGAGTCCCGGGGAGCTGTTTTTT.

The chain combines TRBV7-2 with TRBJ2-5; 11 bases map to TRBD1. The CDR3 spans 17 residues. CDR1 is SGHTA, CDR2 FQGNSA, per germline. V lost 5 bases, J lost 2 bases, and 10 bases stayed unmatched. The CDR3 reads CASSHPFRDRGQETQYF. The CDR3 DNA reads as TGTGCCAGCAGCCACCCTTTTCGGGACAGGGGGCAAGAGACCCAGTACTTC.

The rearrangement links TRBV27 to TRBJ2-7; 8 bases fit TRBD1. V lost 4 bases and J lost 3; bases outside the gene matches: 5. Germline V gene sequence: CDR1 MNHEY, CDR2 SMNVEV (reference sequence). The CDR3 runs to 14 residues. The chain's CDR3 is CASSSGGFSYEQYF. DNA of the CDR3: TGTGCCAGCAGTTCAGGGGGCTTTAGCTACGAGCAGTACTTC.

This chain connects TRBV5-1 to TRBJ1-1; TRBD1 is a possible D gene (6 bases). The CDR3 extends over 12 amino acids. V was shortened by 3 bases and J by 10 bases, with 13 bases between the two germline ends. Per the germline V gene, CDR1 is SGHRS and CDR2 is YFSETQ. The CDR3 DNA reads as TGCGCCAGCAGCTCGCAGGACAGCCGAGCTTTCTTT. It translates to CASSSQDSRAFF.

This clone appeared a single time. This chain links TRBV27 with TRBJ1-2, with D perhaps matching TRBD1 (6 bases). This CDR3 has 13 residues. Germline V gene lookup returns CDR1 MNHEY and CDR2 SMNVEV (reference sequence). Between the trimmed V and J ends, which lost 4 bases and 4 bases, there was a span of 10 bases. As DNA, the CDR3 is TGTGCCAGCAGTTCGACAGGCCTCTATGGCTACACCTTC. Protein: CASSSTGLYGYTF.

The rearrangement links TRBV12-5 to TRBJ2-1; D is perhaps TRBD2 (6 bases). The V gene's germline CDR1 is LGHNT and CDR2 FRNRAP. The germline V and J ends were trimmed by 4 bases and 0 bases, with 13 bases remaining between them. The CDR3 is made up of 16 amino acids. CDR3 in DNA: TGTGCTAGTGGTTCGGGGGACGGATCCTCCTACAATGAGCAGTTCTTC. The encoded protein is CASGSGDGSSYNEQFF.

This chain links TRBV10-2 with TRBJ1-6, with TRBD1 matching over 10 bases. Germline V lookup: CDR1 WSHSY, CDR2 SAAADI. The junction had 4 bases not matched to a gene; V was cut back by 2 bases and J by 6 bases. The CDR3 consists of 16 residues. This CDR3 is CASSEGQGGLNSPLHF. DNA of the CDR3: TGCGCCAGCAGTGAGGGACAGGGGGGACTTAATTCACCCCTCCACTTT.

The rearrangement links TRBV19 to TRBJ2-7; the D gene is possibly TRBD1 (6 bases). The CDR3 is 15 amino acids. V was pared by 0 bases and J by 5 bases, with 14 bases between. Per the germline V gene, CDR1 is LNHDA and CDR2 is SQIVND (reference sequence). The CDR3 loop is CASSIDQGLKDEQYF. The CDR3 DNA is TGTGCCAGTAGTATAGATCAGGGGTTGAAGGACGAGCAGTACTTC.

V is TRBV5-1 and J is TRBJ2-3; the D gene is possibly TRBD2 (6 bases). The CDR3 totals 15 residues. The germline gives CDR1 SGHRS, CDR2 YFSETQ. The V and J ends lost 1 base and 0 bases respectively, with 9 bases between them. The DNA of the CDR3 is TGCGCCAGCAGCTTGTTAGGGACTAGCACAGATACGCAGTATTTT. Protein product: CASSLLGTSTDTQYF.

This rearrangement joins TRBV5-3 to TRBJ1-5, with no clear D. TRBV5-3 is flagged as an ORF with uncertain function. V was pared by 0 bases and J by 0 bases, with 10 bases between. The CDR3 consists of 16 residues. CDR3 nucleotide sequence: TGTGCCAGAAGCTTGGGGGCCTTCTATAGCAATCAGCCCCAGCATTTT. This translates into CARSLGAFYSNQPQHF.

The chain couples TRBV28 to TRBJ1-2, with 10 bases fitting TRBD1. Germline assignment: CDR1 MDHEN and CDR2 SYDVKM. There are 13 residues in the CDR3. V gave up 11 bases and J gave up 8 bases; unmatched junction bases: 11. CDR3: CAAGDRGYRGYTF. CDR3 nucleotide sequence: TGTGCCGCAGGGGACAGGGGTTATCGAGGCTACACCTTC.

The J gene is TRBJ2-3, the V gene TRBV12-2; the listed D gene, TRBD1, was not tested against the DNA. TRBV12-2 is reported as a pseudogene. CDR3 length: 18 amino acids. The CDR3 here is CASRRREQGHSSTDTQYF. CDR3 bases: TGTGCAAGTCGCCGTCGCGAACAGGGCCACTCTAGCACAGATACGCAGTATTTT.

The chain uses TRBV27 and TRBJ1-2; tentatively, D is TRBD1 (6 bases). This CDR3 spans 16 amino acids. V was cut by 5 bases and J by 7 bases, with 23 bases left in between. CDR1 is MNHEY, CDR2 SMNVEV, per germline (reference sequence). This CDR3 is CASSPQSKGESGGYTF. The CDR3 DNA reads as TGTGCCAGCAGTCCCCAAAGTAAGGGGGAATCGGGTGGCTACACCTTC.

The V call is TRBV18, the J call TRBJ1-3; D is unclear. The CDR3 contains 15 residues. Per germline, CDR1 KGHSH and CDR2 LQKENI. V was cut by 2 bases and J by 4 bases, with 12 bases left in between. As DNA, the CDR3 is TGTGCCAGCTCACCAGACCAGGCCCCAGGAAACACCATATATTTT. It encodes CASSPDQAPGNTIYF.

V usage is TRBV11-1 and J usage is TRBJ2-3; perhaps TRBD2 as D (6 bases). CDR3 length: 16 amino acids. From germline, CDR1 is SGHAT and CDR2 FQDESV (reference sequence). Trimming stripped 7 bases from V and 2 bases from J, with 19 bases between. CDR3 residues: CASTPYPGDSTDTQYF. In DNA form, the CDR3 reads TGTGCCAGCACCCCTTATCCGGGGGACTCCACAGATACGCAGTATTTT.

The chain employs TRBV7-2 and TRBJ2-1; TRBD2 aligns across 11 bases. Germline V gene data show CDR1 as SGHTA and CDR2 as FQGNSA. The CDR3 runs to 17 residues. Trimming removed 0 bases from V and 11 bases from J; junction bases left unmatched: 12. The CDR3 region has the DNA TGTGCCAGCAGCTTAGCGCGAGGGACTAGCGGCACGGGGAAGCAGTTCTTC. It yields the protein CASSLARGTSGTGKQFF.

V usage is TRBV9 and J usage is TRBJ1-4; D call uncertain. The germline V gene has CDR1 SGDLS and CDR2 YYNGEE. Trimming took 4 bases from V and 0 from J, leaving 13 bases between them. This CDR3 comprises 16 residues. The CDR3 reads CASSPGSAATNEKLFF. The CDR3 region has the DNA TGTGCCAGCAGCCCCGGGTCAGCTGCAACTAATGAAAAACTGTTTTTT.

The V call is TRBV2, the J call TRBJ1-5; 12 bases match TRBD1. The CDR3 covers 15 residues. The germline V gene encodes CDR1 SNHLY and CDR2 FYNNEI. The trim removed 6 bases at V and 6 bases at J, leaving 6 bases unmatched. The CDR3 DNA is TGTGCCAGCAGACCGGGACAGGGGGCGACTCAGCCCCAGCATTTT. Translated: CASRPGQGATQPQHF.

This clone has a handful of counts. The V and J genes are TRBV4-1 and TRBJ2-3, with 14 bases identical to TRBD2. CDR1 and CDR2 from the germline V gene are MGHRA and YSYEKL. J lost 4 bases, V lost 5 bases, and 5 bases had no gene match. The CDR3 runs 16 residues. In nucleotides, the CDR3 is TGCGCCAGCAGCGGGCCGACTAGCGGGAGGGCAGATACGCAGTATTTT. Amino acid sequence: CASSGPTSGRADTQYF.

The chain has TRBV11-2 and TRBJ1-3, with D tentatively TRBD1 (6 bases). The length of the CDR3 is 15 residues. The V gene lost 2 bases and the J gene lost 4 bases, with 12 bases spanning the gap. Germline-derived CDR1 and CDR2 are SGHAT and FQNNGV. CDR3 sequence reads: CASSLMRGSGNTIYF. The CDR3 bases are TGTGCCAGCAGCTTAATGAGGGGGTCAGGAAACACCATATATTTT.

The chain couples TRBV19 to TRBJ2-1; a possible D gene is TRBD2 (5 bases). The germline V gene encodes CDR1 LNHDA and CDR2 SQIVND (reference sequence). The CDR3 runs to 10 residues. Trimming removed 6 bases from V and 14 bases from J, with 11 bases in between. The CDR3, as DNA: TGTGCCAGTAGCCCGGACTTAAAGTTCTTC. Translated, it gives CASSPDLKFF.

The V and J genes are TRBV7-9 and TRBJ2-1; 14 positions match TRBD2. Per germline, CDR1 SEHNR and CDR2 FQNEAQ (reference sequence). The CDR3 has 18 amino acids. The ends lost 1 base at V and 1 base at J; junction bases unmatched: 3. The CDR3 region is CASSLGLAGGRSYNEQFF. As DNA, the CDR3 is TGTGCCAGCAGCTTAGGACTAGCGGGAGGGCGGTCCTACAATGAGCAGTTCTTC.

J is TRBJ1-2 and V is TRBV5-8; D is unresolved. The V and J ends lost 4 bases and 1 base respectively, with 11 bases between them. The CDR3 consists of 14 residues. Germline V gene sequence: CDR1 SGHTS, CDR2 YDEGEE. CDR3 in amino acids: CASSIESVNYGYTF. CDR3 coding DNA: TGTGCCAGCAGCATTGAGTCCGTTAACTATGGCTACACCTTC.